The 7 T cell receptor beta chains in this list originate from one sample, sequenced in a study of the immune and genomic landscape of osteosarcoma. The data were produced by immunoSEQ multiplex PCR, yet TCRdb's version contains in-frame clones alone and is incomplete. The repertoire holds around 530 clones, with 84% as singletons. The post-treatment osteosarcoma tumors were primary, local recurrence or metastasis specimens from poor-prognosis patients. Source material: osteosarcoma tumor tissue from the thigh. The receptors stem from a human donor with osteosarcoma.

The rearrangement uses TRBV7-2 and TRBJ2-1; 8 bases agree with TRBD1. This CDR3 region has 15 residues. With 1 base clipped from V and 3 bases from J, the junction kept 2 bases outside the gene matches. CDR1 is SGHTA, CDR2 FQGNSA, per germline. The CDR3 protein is CASSLVGTGYNEQFF. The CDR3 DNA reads TGTGCCAGCAGCTTAGTGGGGACAGGCTACAATGAGCAGTTCTTC.

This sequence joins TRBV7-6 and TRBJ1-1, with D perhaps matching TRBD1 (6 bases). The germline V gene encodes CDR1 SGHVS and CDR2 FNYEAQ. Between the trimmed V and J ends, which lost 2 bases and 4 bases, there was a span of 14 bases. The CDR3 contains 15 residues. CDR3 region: CASSLNINRATEAFF. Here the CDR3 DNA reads TGTGCCAGCAGCTTAAATATAAACAGGGCCACTGAAGCTTTCTTT.

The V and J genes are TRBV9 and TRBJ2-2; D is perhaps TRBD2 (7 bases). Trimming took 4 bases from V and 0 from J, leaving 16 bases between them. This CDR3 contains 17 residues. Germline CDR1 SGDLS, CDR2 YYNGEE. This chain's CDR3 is CASSTPSGGANTGELFF. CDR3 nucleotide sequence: TGTGCCAGCAGCACTCCCTCGGGGGGCGCGAACACCGGGGAGCTGTTTTTT.

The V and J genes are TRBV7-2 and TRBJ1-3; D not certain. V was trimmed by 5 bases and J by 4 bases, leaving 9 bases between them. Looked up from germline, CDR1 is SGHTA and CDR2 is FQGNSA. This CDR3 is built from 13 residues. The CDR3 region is CASSPRWGNTIYF. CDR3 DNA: TGTGCCAGCAGCCCCAGATGGGGAAACACCATATATTTT.

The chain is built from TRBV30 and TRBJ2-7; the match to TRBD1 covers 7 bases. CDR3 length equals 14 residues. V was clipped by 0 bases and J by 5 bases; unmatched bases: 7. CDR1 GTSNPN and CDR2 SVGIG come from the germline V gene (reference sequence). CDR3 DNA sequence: TGTGCCTGGAGTGTGAACAGGGGATCAAACGAGCAGTACTTC. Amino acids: CAWSVNRGSNEQYF.

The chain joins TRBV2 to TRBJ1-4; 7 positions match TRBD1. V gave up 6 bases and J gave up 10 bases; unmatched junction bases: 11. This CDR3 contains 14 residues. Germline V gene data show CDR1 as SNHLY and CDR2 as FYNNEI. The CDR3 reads CASRNSGGLGKLFF. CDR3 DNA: TGTGCCAGCAGAAATTCAGGGGGACTAGGAAAACTGTTTTTT.

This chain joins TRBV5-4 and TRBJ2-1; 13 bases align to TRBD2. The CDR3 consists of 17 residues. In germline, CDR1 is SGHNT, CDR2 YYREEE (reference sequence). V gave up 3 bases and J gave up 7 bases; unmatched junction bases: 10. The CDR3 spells CASSWGGLAGVENEQFF. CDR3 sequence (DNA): TGTGCCAGCAGCTGGGGAGGACTAGCGGGAGTGGAAAATGAGCAGTTCTTC.